The next 21 T cell receptor beta chains were all read from a single sample in a study of radiotherapy plus CTLA-4 blockade in lung cancer. Method: immunoSEQ multiplex PCR; TCRdb's copy keeps in-frame clones and lacks some. The sample yields 85,000 to 90,000 clones, roughly 78% seen once. Sequenced here: peripheral blood, sampled from a patient treated with radiotherapy plus ipilimumab. These receptors came from a human donor with non-small cell lung cancer that progressed on radiotherapy plus ipilimumab.

The V call is TRBV18, the J call TRBJ1-1, with D tentatively TRBD1 (5 bases). Deletions cut 6 bases from V and 2 bases from J, with 16 bases between. The CDR3 consists of 15 residues. The V gene's germline CDR1 is KGHSH and CDR2 LQKENI. Written as DNA, the CDR3 is TGTGCCAGCTCCCGGGGGGGGATAAGTAACACTGAAGCTTTCTTT. Protein product: CASSRGGISNTEAFF.

The CDR3 protein is CASSPRTGRYEQYF. The CDR3 DNA is TGTGCCAGCAGTCCTCGGACAGGTCGCTACGAGCAGTACTTC. This chain uses TRBV27 with TRBJ2-7; 7 bases are a match to TRBD1. V dropped 5 bases and J dropped 3; count of bases not matched to a gene: 7. Germline V gives CDR1 MNHEY, CDR2 SMNVEV (reference sequence). This CDR3 is built from 14 residues.

The rearrangement links TRBV27 to TRBJ1-2; the D is unclear. The length of the CDR3 is 15 residues. Germline V lookup: CDR1 MNHEY, CDR2 SMNVEV (reference sequence). Trimming stripped 5 bases from V and 0 bases from J, with 13 bases between. For the CDR3, the DNA is TGTGCCAGCAGTCCCCGGAATTCCCCTAACTATGGCTACACCTTC. Translating it yields CASSPRNSPNYGYTF.

The rearrangement links TRBV28 to TRBJ1-1, with TRBD1 matching over 9 bases. The junction had 12 bases not matched to a gene; V was cut back by 8 bases and J by 5 bases. The germline CDR1 and CDR2 sequences are MDHEN and SYDVKM. The CDR3 spans 15 residues. The CDR3 region is CASLPPGQGQTEAFF. The CDR3 DNA follows: TGTGCCAGCTTACCCCCAGGACAGGGGCAGACTGAAGCTTTCTTT.

The chain links TRBV7-2 to TRBJ2-3; 7 bases align to TRBD2. Trimming took 5 bases from V and 10 from J; bases not matched to a gene: 6. This CDR3 is 12 amino acids long. Germline values: CDR1 SGHTA, CDR2 FQGNSA. CDR3 DNA: TGTGCCAGCAGCCGCAGGGCGGGGGCGCAGTATTTT. It codes for CASSRRAGAQYF. Drawing the rest from reference TRBV7-2 and TRBJ2-3, the complete variable domain is GAGVSQSPSNKVTEKGKDVELRCDPISGHTALYWYRQSLGQGLEFLIYFQGNSAPDKSGLPSDRFSAERTGGSVSTLTIQRTQQEDSAVYLCASSRRAGAQYFGPGTRLTVL.

The V gene is TRBV4-3, the J gene TRBJ1-6, with no clear D. Looked up from germline, CDR1 is LGHNA and CDR2 is YSLEER. The CDR3 contains 13 residues. V was clipped by 1 base and J by 11 bases, with 9 bases between them. CDR3 coding DNA: TGCGCCAGCAGCCAAGGGAGTATGGCACCCCTCCACTTT. This translates into CASSQGSMAPLHF.

This clone has a handful of counts. The chain couples TRBV27 to TRBJ2-3; TRBD2 agrees at 8 bases. Trimming at V came to 7 bases and at J to 1 base, leaving 1 base not matched to a gene. This CDR3 is built from 13 residues. Germline V CDR1 and CDR2: MNHEY, SMNVEV (reference sequence). The CDR3 loop is CASISGGTDTQYF. In nucleotides, the CDR3 is TGTGCCAGCATTAGCGGGGGCACAGATACGCAGTATTTT.

The chain recombines TRBV29-1 with TRBJ2-7, with 9 bases matching TRBD1. The CDR3 covers 13 residues. Germline values: CDR1 SQVTM, CDR2 ANQGSEA. J lost 4 bases, V lost 3 bases, and 4 bases had no gene match. The CDR3 nucleotides are TGCAGCGTTGATCTGGGACAGGGTTACGAGCAGTACTTC. Translated, it gives CSVDLGQGYEQYF.

The chain employs TRBV4-1 and TRBJ2-2; D is unresolved. Trimming cost V 0 bases and J 6 bases, with 14 bases left between them. The CDR3 consists of 16 residues. The germline V gene encodes CDR1 MGHRA and CDR2 YSYEKL. The DNA for the CDR3 is TGCGCCAGCAGCCAAGACCCAAGCAATAGGGCCGGGGAGCTGTTTTTT. The encoded protein is CASSQDPSNRAGELFF.

V and J are TRBV7-2 and TRBJ2-1, with 11 bases fitting TRBD2. CDR3 length: 17 amino acids. V gave up 0 bases and J gave up 2 bases; unmatched junction bases: 3. In germline, CDR1 is SGHTA, CDR2 FQGNSA. The DNA for the CDR3 is TGTGCCAGCAGCTTAGCTAGCGGGGGGGCCCCCTACAATGAGCAGTTCTTC. It specifies CASSLASGGAPYNEQFF.

This chain connects TRBV7-9 to TRBJ2-3; a weak D match, TRBD1 (6 bases). Germline assignment: CDR1 SEHNR and CDR2 FQNEAQ (reference sequence). V lost 1 base, J lost 5 bases, and 13 bases lay in between. This CDR3 has 15 residues. CDR3 sequence: CASSLEAGAGDTQYF. The CDR3 DNA is TGTGCCAGCAGCTTAGAGGCAGGGGCCGGAGATACGCAGTATTTT.

The J gene is TRBJ1-5, the V gene TRBV28; 8 nucleotides agree with TRBD1. V dropped 6 bases and J dropped 10; count of bases not matched to a gene: 8. This CDR3 is 13 amino acids long. CDR1 and CDR2 from the germline V gene are MDHEN and SYDVKM. The CDR3 sequence is CASRPGQDGPQHF. DNA for the CDR3: TGTGCCAGCAGACCGGGACAGGACGGACCCCAGCATTTT.

V usage is TRBV11-1 and J usage is TRBJ2-3; D unresolved. The V and J ends lost 4 bases and 0 bases respectively, with 11 bases between them. The CDR3 extends over 15 amino acids. The germline V gene encodes CDR1 SGHAT and CDR2 FQDESV (reference sequence). As DNA, the CDR3 is TGTGCCAGCAGCTCGGACGGCCCGAGCACAGATACGCAGTATTTT. Protein: CASSSDGPSTDTQYF.

V usage is TRBV9 and J usage is TRBJ2-3, with D tentatively TRBD2 (7 bases). The length of the CDR3 is 17 residues. The germline V and J ends were trimmed by 2 bases and 0 bases, with 16 bases remaining between them. CDR1 is SGDLS, CDR2 YYNGEE, per germline. CDR3 amino acids: CASSVPSRGGSTDTQYF. The CDR3 region has the DNA TGTGCCAGCAGCGTTCCGTCGAGGGGGGGTAGCACAGATACGCAGTATTTT.

This clone occurred a few times. This chain joins TRBV6-1 and TRBJ2-7, with 7 bases identical to TRBD1. The length of the CDR3 is 15 residues. Germline V gene lookup returns CDR1 MNHNS and CDR2 SASEGT. J lost 4 bases, V lost 0 bases, and 6 bases had no gene match. CDR3 sequence (DNA): TGTGCCAGCAGTGAAGCGGTAACAGGGGAATACGAGCAGTACTTC. Translated: CASSEAVTGEYEQYF.

Details on this clone: The junction and the germline gene differ at one end; a read error may be behind it. The V gene is TRBV7-2, the J gene TRBJ2-7; TRBD2 matches 7 bases. Germline CDR1 is SGHTA and CDR2 is FQGNSA. The CDR3 is 15 amino acids. This chain's CDR3 is CASRLGGDLGYEQYF. CDR3 DNA: TGTGCCAGCCGCTTGGGGGGGGACCTGGGGTACGAGCAGTACTTC.

The chain is built from TRBV7-9 and TRBJ2-2, with D hard to call. The V end was cut by 4 bases, the J end by 6 bases, with 18 bases between. There are 16 residues in the CDR3. The germline CDR1 and CDR2 sequences are SEHNR and FQNEAQ (reference sequence). CDR3: CASSSRRRPLAGELFF. In nucleotides, the CDR3 is TGTGCCAGCAGCTCCCGTCGTAGGCCCCTCGCCGGGGAGCTGTTTTTT.

The V gene is TRBV19, the J gene TRBJ2-7; D unclear. Per germline, CDR1 LNHDA and CDR2 SQIVND (reference sequence). This CDR3 has 13 residues. The V end lost 4 bases, the J end lost 1 base, and 8 bases lay between the germline ends. The CDR3 reads CASSNTPSYEQYF. For the CDR3, the DNA is TGTGCCAGTAGTAACACTCCTTCCTACGAGCAGTACTTC. The full variable domain, in which reference TRBV19 and TRBJ2-7 provide the parts outside the CDR3, is DGGITQSPKYLFRKEGQNVTLSCEQNLNHDAMYWYRQDPGQGLRLIYYSQIVNDFQKGDIAEGYSVSREKKESFPLTVTSAQKNPTAFYLCASSNTPSYEQYFGPGTRLTVT.

This chain links TRBV29-1 with TRBJ2-7; 10 bases fit TRBD2. CDR1 SQVTM and CDR2 ANQGSEA come from the germline V gene. The CDR3 has 15 amino acids. The junction had 5 bases not matched to a gene; V was cut back by 3 bases and J by 0 bases. In DNA, the CDR3 is TGCAGCGTTGAGGGGGTAGCGGGGGGCTCCTACGAGCAGTACTTC. It specifies CSVEGVAGGSYEQYF.

The V and J genes are TRBV4-3 and TRBJ1-2; 7 bases agree with TRBD1. This CDR3 region has 14 residues. The junction had 6 bases not matched to a gene; V was cut back by 0 bases and J by 8 bases. The V gene's germline CDR1 is LGHNA and CDR2 YSLEER. The CDR3 spells CASSQETGIRGYTF. The CDR3 region has the DNA TGCGCCAGCAGCCAAGAGACAGGGATACGGGGCTACACCTTC.

A few counts support this clone. The chain joins TRBV5-5 to TRBJ1-5; D is unresolved. This CDR3 is built from 13 residues. CDR1 is SGHKS and CDR2 is YYEKEE in the germline V gene (reference sequence). Trimming stripped 0 bases from V and 4 bases from J, with 5 bases between. Here the CDR3 reads CASSLDDNQPQHF. The CDR3 coding sequence is TGTGCCAGCAGCTTGGATGATAATCAGCCCCAGCATTTT. The whole variable domain, remainder taken from reference TRBV5-5 and TRBJ1-5, is DAGVTQSPTHLIKTRGQQVTLRCSPISGHKSVSWYQQVLGQGPQFIFQYYEKEERGRGNFPDRFSARQFPNYSSELNVNALLLGDSALYLCASSLDDNQPQHFGDGTRLSIL.